This record covers a single T cell receptor (beta chain). The sample is drawn from a study of shared T cell receptors in the human thymus. Germline V gene data show CDR1 as DFQATT and CDR2 as SNEGSKA (reference sequence). The CDR3 spans 9 residues. TCRdb keeps only in-frame clones here, not all; method: immunoSEQ multiplex PCR. The repertoire includes about 380,000 clones, over 90% of them detected once, and roughly 0.02% sits in the top ten. This sequence was found in a human donor. The source material was thymocytes. The chain couples TRBV20-1 to TRBJ2-1; D unclear. The CDR3 coding sequence is TGCAGGCTCCAAGGGGAGCAGTTCTTC. Encoded protein: CRLQGEQFF.